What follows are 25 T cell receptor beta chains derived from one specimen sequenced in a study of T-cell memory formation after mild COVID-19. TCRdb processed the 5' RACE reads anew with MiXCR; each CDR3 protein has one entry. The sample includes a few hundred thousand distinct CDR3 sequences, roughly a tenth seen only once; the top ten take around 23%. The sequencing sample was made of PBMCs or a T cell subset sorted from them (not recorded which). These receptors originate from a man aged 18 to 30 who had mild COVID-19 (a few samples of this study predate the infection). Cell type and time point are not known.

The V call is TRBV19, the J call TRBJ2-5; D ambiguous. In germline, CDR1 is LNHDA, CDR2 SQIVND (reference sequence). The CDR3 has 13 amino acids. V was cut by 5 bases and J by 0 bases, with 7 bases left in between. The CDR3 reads CASSRADQETQYF. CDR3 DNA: TGTGCCAGTAGTCGTGCAGACCAAGAGACCCAGTACTTC.

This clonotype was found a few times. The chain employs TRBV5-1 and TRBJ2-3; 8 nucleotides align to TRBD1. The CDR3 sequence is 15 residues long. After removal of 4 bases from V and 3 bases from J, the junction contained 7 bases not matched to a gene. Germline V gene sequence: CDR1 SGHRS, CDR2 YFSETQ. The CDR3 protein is CASSPRQGLTDTQYF. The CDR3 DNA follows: TGCGCCAGCAGCCCGAGACAGGGGTTAACAGATACGCAGTATTTT.

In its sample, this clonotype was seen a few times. The CDR3, as DNA: TGTGCTAGTGGTTTGGTTGTTAGCGGGGGTTCAGATACGCAGTATTTT. This encodes CASGLVVSGGSDTQYF. The V gene is TRBV12-5, the J gene TRBJ2-3; 9 positions agree with TRBD2. Trimming took 0 bases from V and 4 from J; bases not matched to a gene: 5. This CDR3 has 16 residues. Germline V gene data show CDR1 as LGHNT and CDR2 as FRNRAP. Drawing the rest from reference TRBV12-5 and TRBJ2-3, the complete variable domain is DARVTQTPRHKVTEMGQEVTMRCQPILGHNTVFWYRQTMMQGLELLAYFRNRAPLDDSGMPKDRFSAEMPDATLATLKIQPSEPRDSAVYFCASGLVVSGGSDTQYFGPGTRLTVL.

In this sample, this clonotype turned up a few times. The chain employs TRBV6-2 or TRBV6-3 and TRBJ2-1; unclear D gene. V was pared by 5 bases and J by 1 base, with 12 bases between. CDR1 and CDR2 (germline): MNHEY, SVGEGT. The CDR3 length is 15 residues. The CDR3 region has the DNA TGTGCCAGCAGTCGAGGACCTCCTTCCTACAATGAGCAGTTCTTC. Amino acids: CASSRGPPSYNEQFF.

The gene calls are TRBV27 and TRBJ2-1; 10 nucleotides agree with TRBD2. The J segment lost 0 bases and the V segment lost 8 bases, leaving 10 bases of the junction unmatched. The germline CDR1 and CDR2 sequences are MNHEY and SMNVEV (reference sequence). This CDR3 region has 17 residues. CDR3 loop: CASGLAENPYSYNEQFF. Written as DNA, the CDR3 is TGTGCCAGCGGACTAGCGGAAAACCCTTACTCCTACAATGAGCAGTTCTTC.

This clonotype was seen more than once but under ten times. As DNA, the CDR3 is TGTGCCACTCGTAGGGGCTACAATGAGCAGTTCTTC. Amino acids: CATRRGYNEQFF. The chain carries TRBV28 and TRBJ2-1; tentative D call: TRBD1 (5 bases). The CDR3 runs to 12 residues. V lost 10 bases, J lost 3 bases, and 10 bases lay in between. Per germline, CDR1 MDHEN and CDR2 SYDVKM.

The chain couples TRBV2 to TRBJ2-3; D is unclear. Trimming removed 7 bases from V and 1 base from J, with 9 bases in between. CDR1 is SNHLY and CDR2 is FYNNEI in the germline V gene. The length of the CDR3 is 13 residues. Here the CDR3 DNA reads TGTGCCAGCATCCAAACTGGCACAGATACGCAGTATTTT. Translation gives CASIQTGTDTQYF.

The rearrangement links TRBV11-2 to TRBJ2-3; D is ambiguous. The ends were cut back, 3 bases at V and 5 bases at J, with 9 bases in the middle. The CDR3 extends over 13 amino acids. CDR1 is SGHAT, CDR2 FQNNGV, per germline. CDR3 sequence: CASSFLYLDTQYF. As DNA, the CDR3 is TGTGCCAGCAGCTTCTTGTATTTAGATACGCAGTATTTT. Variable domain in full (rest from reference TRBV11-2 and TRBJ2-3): EAGVAQSPRYKIIEKRQSVAFWCNPISGHATLYWYQQILGQGPKLLIQFQNNGVVDDSQLPKDRFSAERLKGVDSTLKIQPAKLEDSAVYLCASSFLYLDTQYFGPGTRLTVL.

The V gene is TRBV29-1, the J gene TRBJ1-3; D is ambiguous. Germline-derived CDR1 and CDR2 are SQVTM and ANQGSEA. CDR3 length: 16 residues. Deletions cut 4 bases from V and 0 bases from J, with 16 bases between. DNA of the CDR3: TGCAGCGTTGTCGGCCTAGAGGACCTCTCTGGAAACACCATATATTTT. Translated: CSVVGLEDLSGNTIYF.

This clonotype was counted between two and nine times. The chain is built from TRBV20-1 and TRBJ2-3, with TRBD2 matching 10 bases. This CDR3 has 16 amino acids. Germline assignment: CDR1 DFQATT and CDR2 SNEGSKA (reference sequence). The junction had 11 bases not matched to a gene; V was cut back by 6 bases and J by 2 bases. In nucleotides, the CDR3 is TGCAGTGCCGCCGGGGCTAGCGGGAGTGCCACAGATACGCAGTATTTT. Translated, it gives CSAAGASGSATDTQYF.

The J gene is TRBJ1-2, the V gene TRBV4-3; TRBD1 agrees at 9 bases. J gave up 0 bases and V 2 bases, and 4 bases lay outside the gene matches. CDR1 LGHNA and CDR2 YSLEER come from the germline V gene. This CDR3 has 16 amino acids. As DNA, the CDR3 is TGCGCCAGCAGCCAATCCACAGGGGGCGCTAACTATGGCTACACCTTC. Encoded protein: CASSQSTGGANYGYTF.

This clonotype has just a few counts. The CDR3 nucleotides are TGCAGTGCTAGAGATAGGGCGGGGTTCGACACCGGGGAGCTGTTTTTT. Its protein is CSARDRAGFDTGELFF. The genes are TRBV20-1 and TRBJ2-2, with a weak D call TRBD2 (6 bases). The CDR3 runs 16 residues. V lost 0 bases, J lost 3 bases, and 14 bases lay in between. CDR1 DFQATT and CDR2 SNEGSKA come from the germline V gene (reference sequence).

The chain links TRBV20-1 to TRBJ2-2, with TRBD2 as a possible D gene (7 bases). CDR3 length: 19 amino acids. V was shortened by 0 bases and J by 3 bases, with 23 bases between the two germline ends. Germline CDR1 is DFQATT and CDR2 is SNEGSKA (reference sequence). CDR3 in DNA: TGCAGTGCTAGAGATCTGCTTTTTAGGGGGGGCTTGCACACCGGGGAGCTGTTTTTT. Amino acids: CSARDLLFRGGLHTGELFF.

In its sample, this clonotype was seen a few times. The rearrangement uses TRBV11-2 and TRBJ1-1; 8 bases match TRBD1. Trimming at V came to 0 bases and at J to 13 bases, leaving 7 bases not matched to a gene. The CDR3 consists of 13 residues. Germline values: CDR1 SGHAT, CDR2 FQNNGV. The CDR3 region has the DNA TGTGCCAGCAGCTTAGAACCGGACAGGGTTGTTTTCTTT. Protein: CASSLEPDRVVFF.

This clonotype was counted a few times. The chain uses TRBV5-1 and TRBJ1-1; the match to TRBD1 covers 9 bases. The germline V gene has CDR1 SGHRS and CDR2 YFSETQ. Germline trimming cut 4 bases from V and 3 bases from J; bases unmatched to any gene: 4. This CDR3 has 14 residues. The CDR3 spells CASSGTGGHTEAFF. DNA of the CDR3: TGCGCCAGCAGCGGTACAGGGGGCCACACTGAAGCTTTCTTT.

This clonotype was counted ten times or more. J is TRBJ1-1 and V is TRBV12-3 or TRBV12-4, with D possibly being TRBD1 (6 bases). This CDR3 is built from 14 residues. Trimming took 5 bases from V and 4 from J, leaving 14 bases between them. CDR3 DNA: TGTGCCAGCAGTCCCCGACAGGCGGTCACTGAAGCTTTCTTT. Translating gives CASSPRQAVTEAFF.

The CDR3 DNA is TGTGCCAGCAGTTACCCGATAGGGGTTGACTGGAATCAGCCCCAGCATTTT. The encoded protein is CASSYPIGVDWNQPQHF. The V and J genes are TRBV6-2 or TRBV6-3 and TRBJ1-5; tentatively, D is TRBD1 (5 bases). CDR1 is MNHEY, CDR2 SVGEGT, per germline. The CDR3 is 17 residues long. The V end was cut by 2 bases, the J end by 4 bases, with 18 bases between.

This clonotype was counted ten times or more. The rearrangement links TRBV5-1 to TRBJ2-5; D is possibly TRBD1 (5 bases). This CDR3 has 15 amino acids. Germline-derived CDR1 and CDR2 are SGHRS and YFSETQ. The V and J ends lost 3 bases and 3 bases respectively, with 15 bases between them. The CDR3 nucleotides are TGCGCCAGCAGCTCGATGGGGCACTCAGAAGAGACCCAGTACTTC. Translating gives CASSSMGHSEETQYF. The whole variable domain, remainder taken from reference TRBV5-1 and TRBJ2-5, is KAGVTQTPRYLIKTRGQQVTLSCSPISGHRSVSWYQQTPGQGLQFLFEYFSETQRNKGNFPGRFSGRQFSNSRSEMNVSTLELGDSALYLCASSSMGHSEETQYFGPGTRLLVL.

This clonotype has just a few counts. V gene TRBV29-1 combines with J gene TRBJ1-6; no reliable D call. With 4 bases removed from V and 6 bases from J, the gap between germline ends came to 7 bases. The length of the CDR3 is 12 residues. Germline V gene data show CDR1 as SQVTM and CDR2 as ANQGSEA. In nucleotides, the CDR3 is TGCAGCGTTGGGGCTGCTAATTCACCCCTCCACTTT. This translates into CSVGAANSPLHF.

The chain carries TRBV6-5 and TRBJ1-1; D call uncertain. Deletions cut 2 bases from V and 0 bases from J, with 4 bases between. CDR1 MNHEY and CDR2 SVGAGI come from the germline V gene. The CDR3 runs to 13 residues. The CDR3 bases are TGTGCCAGCAGTTACGCGGTGAACACTGAAGCTTTCTTT. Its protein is CASSYAVNTEAFF.

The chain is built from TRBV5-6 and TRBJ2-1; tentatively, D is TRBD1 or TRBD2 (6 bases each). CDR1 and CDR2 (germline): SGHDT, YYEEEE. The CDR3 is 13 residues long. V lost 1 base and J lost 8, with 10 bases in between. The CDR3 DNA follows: TGTGCCAGCAGCTTGTTGAGGGGGGATGAGCAGTTCTTC. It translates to CASSLLRGDEQFF.

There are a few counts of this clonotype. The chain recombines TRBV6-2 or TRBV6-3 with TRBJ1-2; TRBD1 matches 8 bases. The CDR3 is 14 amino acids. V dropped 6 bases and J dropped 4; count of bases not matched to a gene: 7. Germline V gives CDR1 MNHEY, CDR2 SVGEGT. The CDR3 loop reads CASSSRGQVYGYTF. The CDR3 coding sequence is TGTGCCAGCAGCTCCCGGGGACAGGTCTATGGCTACACCTTC.

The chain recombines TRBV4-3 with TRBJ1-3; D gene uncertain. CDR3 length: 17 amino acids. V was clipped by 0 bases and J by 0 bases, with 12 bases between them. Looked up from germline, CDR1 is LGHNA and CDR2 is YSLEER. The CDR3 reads CASSQDVATLSGNTIYF. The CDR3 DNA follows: TGCGCCAGCAGCCAAGATGTAGCAACCCTCTCTGGAAACACCATATATTTT.

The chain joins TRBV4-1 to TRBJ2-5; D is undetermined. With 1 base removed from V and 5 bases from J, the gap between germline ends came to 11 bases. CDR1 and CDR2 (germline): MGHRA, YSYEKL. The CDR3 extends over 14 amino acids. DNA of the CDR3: TGCGCCAGCAGCCAAGGAGGACCTCTCGAGACCCAGTACTTC. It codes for CASSQGGPLETQYF.

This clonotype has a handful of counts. CDR3 protein: CASSQGTGVANQPQHF. DNA of the CDR3: TGCGCCAGCAGCCAAGGGACAGGGGTGGCCAATCAGCCCCAGCATTTT. This chain links TRBV4-1 with TRBJ1-5, with TRBD1 matching 9 bases. The CDR3 covers 16 residues. With V trimmed by 1 base and J by 3 bases, 4 bases remained unmatched. Germline V gene sequence: CDR1 MGHRA, CDR2 YSYEKL.